The clone carrying this TCR beta chain was detected only once. The antigen remains unidentified. The data were obtained in a study of cytomegalovirus exposure and HLA in healthy donors. Germline CDR1 and CDR2: SGHTA and FQGNSA. The CDR3 extends over 13 amino acids. The trim removed 1 base at V and 6 bases at J, leaving 0 bases unmatched. The PCR contained 60 Vbeta and 13 Jbeta primers. Authors' analysis steps: Later work found 80 million to 85 million unique TCR beta chains, with around 10 million shared. Some clones are missing from TCRdb's copy, which holds only in-frame ones; the method was immunoSEQ multiplex PCR. That table is the source of V, J and clone size, and D and trimming were worked out from the DNA. The sample contains about 160,000 clones, about 80% of which appear only once. Study-wide results and caveats: Reportedly, TCR beta sequences accurately predicted HLA-A and HLA-B alleles in most subjects.

The TCR was taken from a man aged 50 to 60 in good health and CMV-seropositive. The material sequenced was PBMCs. This chain links TRBV7-2 with TRBJ2-1; 7 bases fit TRBD2. DNA for the CDR3: TGTGCCAGCAGCTTAGGGGAGGGCAATGAGCAGTTCTTC. Translated, it gives CASSLGEGNEQFF.